This passage covers 23 T cell receptor beta chains from one sample sequenced in a study of beta chain features in type 1 diabetes. General study results and limits: Within each of all four CD4+ subsets, Type 1 diabetes patients had TCRB CDR3s that were moderately but significantly shorter.

Their specific antigens are unknown. The investigators reverse transcribed all of the isolated RNA, so they sequenced expressed TCRB transcripts. Libraries were prepared by immunoSEQ multiplex PCR; TCRdb keeps only in-frame clonotypes and omits some of them. The sample lists a few hundred thousand clones; approximately 25% were seen once. The sequenced sample consisted of naive CD4+ T cells from blood. These TCRs come from a woman aged 25 to 39 with type 1 diabetes.

The sample holds a few counts of this clone. This sequence joins TRBV28 and TRBJ2-7; unclear D gene. Trimming left V 2 bases short and J 7 bases short, with 6 bases between. Looked up from germline, CDR1 is MDHEN and CDR2 is SYDVKM. This CDR3 has 11 amino acids. The CDR3 nucleotides are TGTGCCAGCAGTTTAGAGATGGAGCAGTACTTC. Protein sequence: CASSLEMEQYF.

V gene TRBV11-1 combines with J gene TRBJ1-4; unclear D gene. V gave up 3 bases and J gave up 5 bases, with 4 bases separating them. Germline CDR1 reads SGHAT; CDR2 reads FQDESV (reference sequence). The CDR3 sequence is 12 residues long. In DNA, the CDR3 is TGTGCCAGCAGCTTCCGGAATGAAAAACTGTTTTTT. It encodes CASSFRNEKLFF.

The V gene is TRBV5-1, the J gene TRBJ2-5; no clear D gene. There are 14 residues in the CDR3. The germline gives CDR1 SGHRS, CDR2 YFSETQ. Trimming removed 0 bases at V and 7 bases at J, with 13 bases between. In DNA, the CDR3 is TGCGCCAGCAGCTTGGAGCAGGCCATGGTGACCCAGTACTTC. Its translation: CASSLEQAMVTQYF.

This clone was seen a handful of times. The V gene is TRBV7-9, the J gene TRBJ2-5; 14 bases line up with TRBD2. This CDR3 comprises 15 residues. Germline loops: CDR1 SEHNR, CDR2 FQNEAQ (reference sequence). V lost 5 bases to trimming and J lost 4 bases; unmatched junction nucleotides: 3. The CDR3 DNA reads TGTGCCAGCAGCCCCGGGACTAGCGGGGGAGAGACCCAGTACTTC. Protein: CASSPGTSGGETQYF.

This clone occurred a few times. The rearrangement joins TRBV30 to TRBJ1-1; weak D call: TRBD1 (5 bases). V was clipped by 3 bases and J by 1 base, with 12 bases between them. Germline lookup yields CDR1 GTSNPN and CDR2 SVGIG (reference sequence). This CDR3 region has 14 residues. The CDR3 bases are TGTGCCTGGAGCATTGGGGGAGGGAACACTGAAGCTTTCTTT. It codes for CAWSIGGGNTEAFF. The full variable domain, its missing parts supplied by reference TRBV30 and TRBJ1-1, is SQTIHQWPATLVQPVGSPLSLECTVEGTSNPNLYWYRQAAGRGLQLLFYSVGIGQISSEVPQNLSASRPQDRQFILSSKKLLLSDSGFYLCAWSIGGGNTEAFFGQGTRLTVV.

V gene TRBV4-2 combines with J gene TRBJ2-1, with D tentatively TRBD2 (5 bases). CDR3 length: 16 residues. With 3 bases removed from V and 4 bases from J, the gap between germline ends came to 16 bases. Per germline, CDR1 LGHNA and CDR2 YNFKEQ. CDR3 protein: CASSQGGGGFYNEQFF. The CDR3 DNA sequence: TGTGCCAGCAGCCAGGGCGGCGGAGGCTTTTACAATGAGCAGTTCTTC.

The chain employs TRBV28 and TRBJ2-7; TRBD2 aligns across 11 bases. Germline V CDR1 and CDR2: MDHEN, SYDVKM. The CDR3 contains 15 residues. J gave up 4 bases and V 3 bases, and 5 bases lay outside the gene matches. CDR3 DNA: TGTGCCAGCAGTTTGGGTAGCGGGAGGGCGTACGAGCAGTACTTC. It is translated as CASSLGSGRAYEQYF.

As DNA, the CDR3 is TGTGCCAGCAGTGAATATGGGGCCACTGAAGCTTTCTTT. Protein sequence: CASSEYGATEAFF. The genes are TRBV25-1 and TRBJ1-1; maybe TRBD1 (5 bases). This CDR3 has 13 residues. CDR1 and CDR2 (germline): MGHDK, SYGVNS. V was clipped by 0 bases and J by 4 bases, with 6 bases between them.

This clone was seen more than once but under ten times. This chain connects TRBV2 to TRBJ2-5, with 11 bases fitting TRBD1. V lost 8 bases and J lost 5; bases outside the gene matches: 1. The length of the CDR3 is 12 residues. The germline V gene encodes CDR1 SNHLY and CDR2 FYNNEI. CDR3 bases: TGTGCCAGCGGGGACAGGGGGGAGACCCAGTACTTC. Amino acids: CASGDRGETQYF.

This clone was observed a few times. V usage is TRBV4-1 and J usage is TRBJ1-1; tentatively, D is TRBD1 (5 bases). Per germline, CDR1 MGHRA and CDR2 YSYEKL. Trimming stripped 4 bases from V and 1 base from J, with 10 bases between. The CDR3 contains 14 residues. CDR3 nucleotide sequence: TGCGCCAGCAGCCGGGTGGGGGGGAACACTGAAGCTTTCTTT. Translation: CASSRVGGNTEAFF.

This clone occurred a few times. The chain has TRBV12-5 and TRBJ2-5; no clear D gene. The CDR3 sequence is 13 residues long. CDR1 is LGHNT, CDR2 FRNRAP, per germline. Trimming took off 0 bases at V and 5 bases at J, with 7 bases between the two ends. The CDR3 loop is CASGLVRGETQYF. The CDR3 DNA follows: TGTGCTAGTGGTTTGGTACGAGGCGAGACCCAGTACTTC.

There are a few counts of this clone. The rearrangement joins TRBV10-3 to TRBJ2-1, with 10 positions matching TRBD1. The CDR3 runs to 16 residues. Germline CDR1 ENHRY, CDR2 SYGVKD. V lost 3 bases to trimming and J lost 7 bases; unmatched junction nucleotides: 9. The CDR3 loop reads CAISDTTGGKNNEQFF. In DNA, the CDR3 is TGTGCCATCAGTGATACGACAGGGGGCAAGAATAATGAGCAGTTCTTC.

The J gene is TRBJ2-3, the V gene TRBV9; 8 nucleotides match TRBD2. The CDR3 is made up of 15 amino acids. CDR1 is SGDLS and CDR2 is YYNGEE in the germline V gene. V lost 4 bases to trimming and J lost 6 bases; unmatched junction nucleotides: 10. Here the CDR3 DNA reads TGTGCCAGCAGCAAAACCGGGACTAGTTTCGATACGCAGTATTTT. Translation gives CASSKTGTSFDTQYF.

This clone occurred a few times. CDR3 in amino acids: CASSSAQGHQPQHF. The CDR3 region has the DNA TGTGCCAGCAGCTCTGCACAGGGGCATCAGCCCCAGCATTTT. The chain couples TRBV6-6 to TRBJ1-5; 7 nucleotides match TRBD1. Germline loops: CDR1 MNHNY, CDR2 SVGAGI (reference sequence). The length of the CDR3 is 14 residues. Trimming removed 6 bases from V and 5 bases from J; junction bases left unmatched: 7.

This clone has only a few counts. This chain joins TRBV30 and TRBJ2-1; TRBD1 is a possible D gene (5 bases). From germline, CDR1 is GTSNPN and CDR2 SVGIG (reference sequence). The CDR3 contains 14 residues. The V end lost 6 bases, the J end lost 2 bases, and 14 bases lay between the germline ends. The CDR3 nucleotides read TGTGCCTGTATTTTGACAGTTACCTACAATGAGCAGTTCTTC. Its translation: CACILTVTYNEQFF.

This sequence joins TRBV4-1 and TRBJ2-1; 9 bases agree with TRBD2. The trim removed 6 bases at V and 4 bases at J, leaving 7 bases unmatched. The CDR3 spans 15 residues. Germline V CDR1 and CDR2: MGHRA, YSYEKL. CDR3 sequence: CASSQREDRYNEQFF. The CDR3 bases are TGCGCCAGCAGTCAGCGGGAGGATCGGTACAATGAGCAGTTCTTC.

This clone was counted only a few times. The chain links TRBV6-5 to TRBJ2-7; tentative D call: TRBD2 (5 bases). The CDR3 is 14 residues long. The germline gives CDR1 MNHEY, CDR2 SVGAGI. Trimming pared 0 bases from V and 4 bases from J, leaving 10 bases between. In DNA, the CDR3 is TGTGCCAGCAGTTACTCGAACTCGGGGTACGAGCAGTACTTC. Translating it yields CASSYSNSGYEQYF.

This chain links TRBV19 with TRBJ2-1, with 10 nucleotides matching TRBD2. The V gene's germline CDR1 is LNHDA and CDR2 SQIVND (reference sequence). The CDR3 is 17 amino acids. J lost 6 bases, V lost 4 bases, and 12 bases had no gene match. In DNA form, the CDR3 reads TGTGCCAGTAGTACGTCCGAGGGACTAGCGACTGTCAATGAGCAGTTCTTC. Its translation is CASSTSEGLATVNEQFF.

This clone appeared a few times. This rearrangement joins TRBV11-2 to TRBJ2-7; 7 bases fit TRBD1. V dropped 11 bases and J dropped 9; count of bases not matched to a gene: 13. CDR1 is SGHAT and CDR2 is FQNNGV in the germline V gene. The CDR3 sequence is 12 residues long. DNA for the CDR3: TGTGCCTCTACAGGGGACCCGTGGGGGCAGTACTTC. Encoded protein: CASTGDPWGQYF.

This clone was counted between two and nine times. This chain connects TRBV28 to TRBJ2-3; 8 nucleotides agree with TRBD1. CDR1 is MDHEN and CDR2 is SYDVKM in the germline V gene. The CDR3 length is 13 residues. V trimming: 9 bases; J trimming: 4 bases; junction bases outside the gene matches: 6. The CDR3 bases are TGTGCCAGTTCGACAGGGGTCCCAGATACGCAGTATTTT. It encodes CASSTGVPDTQYF.

The chain uses TRBV5-1 and TRBJ2-7; D possibly corresponds to TRBD2 (5 bases). CDR1 is SGHRS and CDR2 is YFSETQ in the germline V gene. CDR3 length: 13 residues. V gave up 4 bases and J gave up 2 bases, with 10 bases separating them. In DNA form, the CDR3 reads TGCGCCAGCAGCATCGGGGTCACCTACGAGCAGTACTTC. It codes for CASSIGVTYEQYF. The entire variable domain, with the rest obtained from reference TRBV5-1 and TRBJ2-7, is as follows: KAGVTQTPRYLIKTRGQQVTLSCSPISGHRSVSWYQQTPGQGLQFLFEYFSETQRNKGNFPGRFSGRQFSNSRSEMNVSTLELGDSALYLCASSIGVTYEQYFGPGTRLTVT.

This clone appeared a few times. The chain is built from TRBV19 and TRBJ1-2; perhaps TRBD1 as D (6 bases). Trimming removed 5 bases from V and 2 bases from J, with 12 bases in between. This CDR3 spans 14 amino acids. Germline CDR1 is LNHDA and CDR2 is SQIVND (reference sequence). The CDR3 coding sequence is TGTGCCAGTAGTCCCCACGGACAGAACTATGGCTACACCTTC. This codes for CASSPHGQNYGYTF.

The chain is built from TRBV19 and TRBJ1-1; 7 nucleotides line up with TRBD1. CDR1 LNHDA and CDR2 SQIVND come from the germline V gene (reference sequence). The CDR3 has 15 residues. Trimming took 8 bases from V and 0 from J; bases not matched to a gene: 9. The chain's CDR3 is CASAGTDLMNTEAFF. The CDR3 DNA reads as TGTGCCAGTGCCGGGACAGATCTTATGAACACTGAAGCTTTCTTT. Using reference TRBV19 and TRBJ1-1 for the parts outside the CDR3, the full variable domain is DGGITQSPKYLFRKEGQNVTLSCEQNLNHDAMYWYRQDPGQGLRLIYYSQIVNDFQKGDIAEGYSVSREKKESFPLTVTSAQKNPTAFYLCASAGTDLMNTEAFFGQGTRLTVV.